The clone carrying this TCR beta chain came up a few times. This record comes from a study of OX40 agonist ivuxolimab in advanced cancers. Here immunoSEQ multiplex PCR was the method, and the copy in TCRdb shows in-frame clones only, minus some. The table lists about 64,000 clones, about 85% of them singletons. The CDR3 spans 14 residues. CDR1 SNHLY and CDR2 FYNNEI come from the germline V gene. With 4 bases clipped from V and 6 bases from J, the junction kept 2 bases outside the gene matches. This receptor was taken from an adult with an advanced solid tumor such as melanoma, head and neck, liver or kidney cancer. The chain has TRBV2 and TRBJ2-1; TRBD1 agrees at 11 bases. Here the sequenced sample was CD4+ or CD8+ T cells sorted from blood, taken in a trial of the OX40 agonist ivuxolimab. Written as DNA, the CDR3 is TGTGCCAGCAGTGGGGGGACAGGGGGCAATGAGCAGTTCTTC. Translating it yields CASSGGTGGNEQFF. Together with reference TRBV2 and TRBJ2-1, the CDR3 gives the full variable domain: EPEVTQTPSHQVTQMGQEVILRCVPISNHLYFYWYRQILGQKVEFLVSFYNNEISEKSEIFDDQFSVERPDGSNFTLKIRSTKLEDSAMYFCASSGGTGGNEQFFGPGTRLTVL.